Below, 18 T cell receptor beta chains from the same sample are listed, as sequenced in a study of T cells in tuberculosis. Stated time point: new active TB diagnosis, blood taken before or within 7 days of starting treatment. Here immunoSEQ multiplex PCR was the method, and the copy in TCRdb shows in-frame clones only, minus some. Of approximately 30,000 clones listed, nearly 90% are singletons. This sample comprised PBMCs, obtained at tuberculosis diagnosis. The receptors here all came from an adult with tuberculosis.

This clone was detected once. V and J are TRBV25-1 and TRBJ1-3; TRBD1 is a possible D gene (6 bases). Between the trimmed V and J ends, which lost 6 bases and 0 bases, there was a span of 15 bases. Germline V CDR1 and CDR2: MGHDK, SYGVNS. The CDR3 covers 16 residues. CDR3 sequence reads: CASSDTTGLSGNTIYF. DNA of the CDR3: TGTGCCAGCAGCGACACGACAGGTCTCTCTGGAAACACCATATATTTT.

The gene calls are TRBV7-6 and TRBJ1-3, with TRBD1 matching 8 bases. Germline assignment: CDR1 SGHVS and CDR2 FNYEAQ. The CDR3 totals 15 residues. With V trimmed by 2 bases and J by 6 bases, 6 bases remained unmatched. The CDR3 DNA sequence: TGTGCCAGCAGCTTACGAACAGGGGGGGCAAACACCATATATTTT. It specifies CASSLRTGGANTIYF.

V is TRBV11-2 and J is TRBJ2-1; D is unresolved. CDR3 size: 15 residues. Trimming took off 2 bases at V and 9 bases at J, with 17 bases between the two ends. The germline gives CDR1 SGHAT, CDR2 FQNNGV. Here the CDR3 reads CASSLFSATAVEQFF. The CDR3 DNA is TGTGCCAGCAGCTTATTCAGCGCCACGGCTGTTGAGCAGTTCTTC.

The rearrangement uses TRBV7-8 and TRBJ1-2, with a possible D match to TRBD1 (6 bases). Germline-derived CDR1 and CDR2 are SGHVS and FQNEAQ. With 5 bases removed from V and 6 bases from J, the gap between germline ends came to 10 bases. The CDR3 extends over 12 amino acids. The CDR3 region is CASSVDRNGYTF. In DNA, the CDR3 is TGTGCCAGCAGCGTTGACAGGAATGGCTACACCTTC. The variable domain in full, completed from reference TRBV7-8 and TRBJ1-2, reads GAGVSQSPRYKVAKRGQDVALRCDPISGHVSLFWYQQALGQGPEFLTYFQNEAQLDKSGLPSDRFFAERPEGSVSTLKIQRTQQEDSAVYLCASSVDRNGYTFGSGTRLTVV.

The chain has TRBV10-3 and TRBJ2-3; 9 bases are a match to TRBD1. V dropped 10 bases and J dropped 1; count of bases not matched to a gene: 18. The CDR3 has 18 amino acids. The germline gives CDR1 ENHRY, CDR2 SYGVKD. In nucleotides, the CDR3 is TGTGCCACCGAAACGCGTTCCAACAGGGGGCTGGGCACAGATACGCAGTATTTT. It codes for CATETRSNRGLGTDTQYF.

V is TRBV2 and J is TRBJ2-7, with 8 nucleotides matching TRBD2. CDR1 and CDR2 (germline): SNHLY, FYNNEI. The CDR3 sequence is 14 residues long. V shed 6 bases, J shed 0 bases, and the junction held 4 bases outside the gene matches. The CDR3 DNA reads as TGTGCCAGCAGATGGCGGGAGGCCTCCTACGAGCAGTACTTC. Protein: CASRWREASYEQYF.

This chain uses TRBV4-1 with TRBJ1-2; 8 bases align to TRBD1. CDR1 and CDR2 from the germline V gene are MGHRA and YSYEKL. This CDR3 spans 15 amino acids. The trim removed 0 bases at V and 4 bases at J, leaving 4 bases unmatched. The CDR3 bases are TGCGCCAGCAGCCAAGAGCAGGGGGCCCCCTATGGCTACACCTTC. Protein: CASSQEQGAPYGYTF.

This chain uses TRBV13 with TRBJ1-4; perhaps TRBD1 as D (6 bases). The V and J ends lost 4 bases and 8 bases respectively, with 17 bases between them. Germline V CDR1 and CDR2: PRHDT, FYEKMQ (reference sequence). This CDR3 is 15 amino acids long. The CDR3 here is CASSSRQVLNEKLFF. In DNA, the CDR3 is TGTGCCAGCAGCTCAAGACAGGTACTCAACGAAAAACTGTTTTTT.

The rearrangement joins TRBV10-3 to TRBJ2-1; 8 nucleotides match TRBD2. With V trimmed by 10 bases and J by 0 bases, 14 bases remained unmatched. Germline values: CDR1 ENHRY, CDR2 SYGVKD. CDR3 size: 17 residues. The CDR3 DNA reads TGTGCCACCGGGGGGGACCCCTCGGTGAGCTCCTACAATGAGCAGTTCTTC. As protein: CATGGDPSVSSYNEQFF.

This clone has only one observation. The chain joins TRBV5-1 to TRBJ2-6; 9 nucleotides agree with TRBD1. This CDR3 is 17 amino acids long. V shed 1 base and J 0 bases; nucleotides not matched to a gene: 2. Germline CDR1 reads SGHRS; CDR2 reads YFSETQ. The CDR3 reads CASSLRTGDSGANVLTF. CDR3 DNA: TGCGCCAGCAGCTTGCGGACAGGGGACTCTGGGGCCAACGTCCTGACTTTC.

This clone showed up just a few times. The genes are TRBV11-2 and TRBJ2-7; D remains ambiguous. This CDR3 contains 13 residues. V was trimmed by 0 bases and J by 5 bases, leaving 8 bases between them. Germline V CDR1 and CDR2: SGHAT, FQNNGV. Here the CDR3 reads CASSLDLGHEQYF. The CDR3, as DNA: TGTGCCAGCAGCTTAGATCTAGGCCACGAGCAGTACTTC.

The chain joins TRBV7-2 to TRBJ1-5, with a tentative D call TRBD1 (6 bases). The length of the CDR3 is 13 residues. Germline V gene sequence: CDR1 SGHTA, CDR2 FQGNSA. V shed 3 bases and J shed 4 bases, with 7 bases lying between them. The CDR3 nucleotides are TGTGCCAGCAGCTTGGACAGTAATCAGCCCCAGCATTTT. Protein: CASSLDSNQPQHF.

The chain couples TRBV7-2 to TRBJ2-1, with D possibly being TRBD2 (6 bases). CDR1 is SGHTA and CDR2 is FQGNSA in the germline V gene. The V end was cut by 4 bases, the J end by 0 bases, with 10 bases between. The CDR3 is made up of 15 amino acids. CDR3 sequence reads: CASSYGLSSYNEQFF. CDR3 bases: TGTGCCAGCAGCTACGGACTAAGCTCCTACAATGAGCAGTTCTTC.

The V call is TRBV14, the J call TRBJ1-1; a possible D gene is TRBD1 (6 bases). V was trimmed by 5 bases and J by 8 bases, leaving 12 bases between them. This CDR3 spans 12 amino acids. Germline V gives CDR1 SGHDN, CDR2 FVKESK. The CDR3 DNA sequence: TGTGCCAGCAGCTCTGGACAGACCGAAGCTTTCTTT. This gives the protein CASSSGQTEAFF.

This clone has only one observation. V gene TRBV4-2 combines with J gene TRBJ2-4, with 11 bases identical to TRBD1. Trimming cost V 4 bases and J 5 bases; bases outside gene matches: 1. This CDR3 is 14 amino acids long. Germline assignment: CDR1 LGHNA and CDR2 YNFKEQ. CDR3 protein: CASSPGQGENIQYF. The CDR3 DNA is TGTGCCAGCAGCCCGGGACAGGGGGAAAACATTCAGTACTTC.

The sample holds a few counts of this clone. The gene calls are TRBV2 and TRBJ1-2, with 7 bases aligning to TRBD1. With V trimmed by 4 bases and J by 11 bases, 4 bases remained unmatched. The CDR3 consists of 11 residues. The V gene's germline CDR1 is SNHLY and CDR2 FYNNEI. CDR3 coding DNA: TGTGCCAGCAGTGCAACAGGGGCTTACACCTTC. Amino acids: CASSATGAYTF.

The V and J genes are TRBV7-9 and TRBJ2-1; 11 bases fit TRBD2. This CDR3 has 17 residues. Losses at the gene ends were 5 bases for V and 8 bases for J; bases not matched to a gene: 14. The germline V gene encodes CDR1 SEHNR and CDR2 FQNEAQ (reference sequence). CDR3 protein: CASSALVAGGPIDEQFF. The CDR3 nucleotides read TGTGCCAGCAGCGCCCTGGTAGCGGGGGGGCCCATCGATGAGCAGTTCTTC.

The chain links TRBV4-1 to TRBJ2-5; D is ambiguous. V dropped 2 bases and J dropped 5 bases, with 6 bases sitting between them. CDR3 length: 12 amino acids. CDR1 and CDR2 (germline): MGHRA, YSYEKL. For the CDR3, the DNA is TGCGCCAGCAGCCAAACATCGGAGACCCAGTACTTC. This translates into CASSQTSETQYF.